The 32 T cell receptor beta chains below were found in one sample sequenced in a study of T cell responses to AZD1222 COVID-19 vaccine. Sequencing used immunoSEQ multiplex PCR; TCRdb keeps in-frame clones, though not all of them. Of about 150,000 clones in the sample, around 92% were seen once. The sample was peripheral blood, taken 28 days after the second AZD1222 dose. Receptor source: an adult who received the AZD1222 COVID-19 vaccine.

This chain links TRBV9 with TRBJ2-3, with 7 bases identical to TRBD2. Germline assignment: CDR1 SGDLS and CDR2 YYNGEE. The CDR3 runs 17 residues. V was pared by 5 bases and J by 0 bases, with 12 bases of the junction left unmatched. The chain's CDR3 is CASSSMGGSTSTDTQYF. CDR3 bases: TGTGCCAGCAGTTCCATGGGGGGGTCCACTAGCACAGATACGCAGTATTTT.

This chain links TRBV27 with TRBJ2-5, with D tentatively TRBD2 (6 bases). V was pared by 3 bases and J by 4 bases, with 9 bases between. Germline CDR1 MNHEY, CDR2 SMNVEV (reference sequence). The CDR3 length is 13 residues. The CDR3: CASSFAGRETQYF. The CDR3, as DNA: TGTGCCAGCAGTTTCGCGGGGCGAGAGACCCAGTACTTC.

The chain employs TRBV9 and TRBJ2-7; 9 bases agree with TRBD2. V gave up 4 bases and J gave up 3 bases; unmatched junction bases: 5. Germline CDR1 is SGDLS and CDR2 is YYNGEE. CDR3 size: 14 residues. The CDR3 bases are TGTGCCAGCAGCTCCGGACTAGCGAACTACGAGCAGTACTTC. It translates to CASSSGLANYEQYF.

The chain has TRBV11-1 and TRBJ1-1, with D perhaps TRBD1 (6 bases). Germline values: CDR1 SGHAT, CDR2 FQDESV (reference sequence). There are 13 residues in the CDR3. V shed 6 bases and J shed 1 base, with 9 bases lying between them. CDR3: CASSRTANTEAFF. DNA for the CDR3: TGTGCCAGCAGTCGGACAGCGAACACTGAAGCTTTCTTT.

In DNA, the CDR3 is TGCAGTGTCCAGTACTATGGCTACACCTTC. Its translation: CSVQYYGYTF. This rearrangement joins TRBV20-1 to TRBJ1-2; D not certain. This CDR3 is 10 amino acids long. CDR1 is DFQATT and CDR2 is SNEGSKA in the germline V gene (reference sequence). The V and J ends lost 7 bases and 3 bases respectively, with 6 bases between them.

The genes are TRBV18 and TRBJ2-7; D is ambiguous. V was shortened by 1 base and J by 2 bases, with 9 bases between the two germline ends. Germline values: CDR1 KGHSH, CDR2 LQKENI. The CDR3 has 14 amino acids. The DNA for the CDR3 is TGTGCCAGCTCACCACGGGCTACAACCTACGAGCAGTACTTC. Amino acids: CASSPRATTYEQYF.

V is TRBV6-5 and J is TRBJ1-1, with D unclear. Looked up from germline, CDR1 is MNHEY and CDR2 is SVGAGI. V gave up 10 bases and J gave up 1 base, with 13 bases separating them. The CDR3 is 13 residues long. For the CDR3, the DNA is TGTGCCACAGCAGCAAGGTGGAACACTGAAGCTTTCTTT. It is translated as CATAARWNTEAFF.

The rearrangement uses TRBV5-3 and TRBJ1-5; D remains ambiguous. TRBV5-3 is placed among ORFs of uncertain function. The V and J ends lost 4 bases and 3 bases respectively, with 14 bases between them. The CDR3 runs to 15 residues. The CDR3 spells CARSPTEENNQPQHF. CDR3 sequence (DNA): TGTGCCAGAAGCCCCACCGAAGAGAACAATCAGCCCCAGCATTTT.

The chain carries TRBV6-2 or TRBV6-3 and TRBJ1-1; 10 bases are shared with TRBD1. Germline loops: CDR1 MNHEY, CDR2 SVGEGT. The J segment lost 3 bases and the V segment lost 4 bases, leaving 11 bases of the junction unmatched. CDR3 size: 17 residues. For the CDR3, the DNA is TGTGCCAGCAGTTCACCGGGACAGGGGAAAGGGGACACTGAAGCTTTCTTT. Translation gives CASSSPGQGKGDTEAFF.

This rearrangement joins TRBV28 to TRBJ2-5; perhaps TRBD1 as D (5 bases). From germline, CDR1 is MDHEN and CDR2 SYDVKM. This CDR3 has 13 residues. Trimming left V 4 bases short and J 0 bases short, with 6 bases between. CDR3 bases: TGTGCCAGCAGTTGGGGCAACCAAGAGACCCAGTACTTC. Translated: CASSWGNQETQYF.

The rearrangement joins TRBV10-3 to TRBJ1-6; 9 nucleotides line up with TRBD1. V trimming: 4 bases; J trimming: 9 bases; junction bases outside the gene matches: 7. Looked up from germline, CDR1 is ENHRY and CDR2 is SYGVKD. There are 15 residues in the CDR3. The CDR3 sequence is CAISGQRDRVSPLHF. DNA for the CDR3: TGTGCCATCAGTGGCCAGCGGGACAGGGTTTCACCCCTCCACTTT.

The V call is TRBV3-1 (or the pseudogene TRBV3-2), the J call TRBJ2-2, with 8 bases aligning to TRBD2. The CDR3 has 15 amino acids. Looked up from germline, CDR1 is LGHDT and CDR2 is YNNKEL (reference sequence). After removal of 4 bases from V and 5 bases from J, the junction contained 6 bases not matched to a gene. In DNA, the CDR3 is TGTGCCAGCAGCCGAAATCGACTAGCGACCGGGGAGCTGTTTTTT. It yields the protein CASSRNRLATGELFF.

This sequence joins TRBV5-1 and TRBJ2-5; the match to TRBD2 covers 10 bases. The length of the CDR3 is 16 residues. Trimming removed 0 bases from V and 5 bases from J; junction bases left unmatched: 7. The germline gives CDR1 SGHRS, CDR2 YFSETQ. Written as DNA, the CDR3 is TGCGCCAGCAGCTTGGCCCTAGCGGGAGTTAGCGAGACCCAGTACTTC. Protein product: CASSLALAGVSETQYF. Combining the CDR3 with reference TRBV5-1 and TRBJ2-5 gives the whole variable domain KAGVTQTPRYLIKTRGQQVTLSCSPISGHRSVSWYQQTPGQGLQFLFEYFSETQRNKGNFPGRFSGRQFSNSRSEMNVSTLELGDSALYLCASSLALAGVSETQYFGPGTRLLVL.

The V call is TRBV30, the J call TRBJ1-3; D is unresolved. V was clipped by 4 bases and J by 0 bases, with 7 bases between them. CDR3 length equals 13 residues. The germline CDR1 and CDR2 sequences are GTSNPN and SVGIG (reference sequence). CDR3 DNA sequence: TGTGCCTGGAACCCAAGCTCTGGAAACACCATATATTTT. Amino acids: CAWNPSSGNTIYF.

V usage is TRBV6-5 and J usage is TRBJ1-1; 7 bases map to TRBD1. V lost 4 bases and J lost 4; bases outside the gene matches: 6. Germline assignment: CDR1 MNHEY and CDR2 SVGAGI. The CDR3 is 14 amino acids. As DNA, the CDR3 is TGTGCCAGCAGTTTGGACAGGCTAGCCACTGAAGCTTTCTTT. Its translation is CASSLDRLATEAFF.

The J gene is TRBJ2-3, the V gene TRBV7-2; no firm D call. Germline-derived CDR1 and CDR2 are SGHTA and FQGNSA. V was pared by 5 bases and J by 1 base, with 10 bases between. CDR3 length: 14 residues. The DNA of the CDR3 is TGTGCCAGCAGCCCCCGCCCGGGCACAGATACGCAGTATTTT. Translating gives CASSPRPGTDTQYF. Supplemented by reference TRBV7-2 and TRBJ2-3, the full variable domain reads GAGVSQSPSNKVTEKGKDVELRCDPISGHTALYWYRQSLGQGLEFLIYFQGNSAPDKSGLPSDRFSAERTGGSVSTLTIQRTQQEDSAVYLCASSPRPGTDTQYFGPGTRLTVL.

A few counts support this clone. The chain couples TRBV4-3 to TRBJ2-2; unclear D gene. V lost 0 bases and J 4 bases, leaving 9 bases between the germline ends. The CDR3 has 15 amino acids. Per germline, CDR1 LGHNA and CDR2 YSLEER. CDR3 in amino acids: CASSQDQARTGELFF. The CDR3 coding sequence is TGCGCCAGCAGCCAAGATCAGGCACGCACCGGGGAGCTGTTTTTT.

This chain links TRBV7-9 with TRBJ2-3, with 9 positions matching TRBD1. This CDR3 has 17 residues. Looked up from germline, CDR1 is SEHNR and CDR2 is FQNEAQ (reference sequence). The trim removed 2 bases at V and 4 bases at J, leaving 10 bases unmatched. In nucleotides, the CDR3 is TGTGCCAGCAGCTTAAGGGGACAGGGAATTGGGGCAGATACGCAGTATTTT. It codes for CASSLRGQGIGADTQYF.

This chain joins TRBV5-1 and TRBJ2-5; D is unclear. The CDR3 is made up of 14 amino acids. V dropped 0 bases and J dropped 4 bases, with 10 bases sitting between them. Germline loops: CDR1 SGHRS, CDR2 YFSETQ. CDR3 in amino acids: CASSLGGRPETQYF. In DNA, the CDR3 is TGCGCCAGCAGCTTGGGTGGTAGACCAGAGACCCAGTACTTC.

CDR3 region: CASSQSPGEQYF. CDR3 sequence (DNA): TGTGCCAGCAGCCAGTCCCCAGGCGAGCAGTACTTC. The chain couples TRBV5-6 to TRBJ2-7; D gene uncertain. CDR1 is SGHDT and CDR2 is YYEEEE in the germline V gene. The CDR3 length is 12 residues. V was pared by 4 bases and J by 6 bases, with 11 bases between.

The rearrangement uses TRBV7-2 and TRBJ2-5; TRBD1 is a possible D gene (5 bases). The V gene lost 4 bases and the J gene lost 5 bases, with 11 bases spanning the gap. In germline, CDR1 is SGHTA, CDR2 FQGNSA. The CDR3 consists of 13 residues. The CDR3, as DNA: TGTGCCAGCAGCTCAGGTGGGGCCGAGACCCAGTACTTC. Encoded protein: CASSSGGAETQYF.

This clone was counted only a few times. The chain has TRBV6-5 and TRBJ1-6, with no clear D. This CDR3 contains 15 residues. The V and J ends lost 0 bases and 7 bases respectively, with 10 bases between them. Germline V lookup: CDR1 MNHEY, CDR2 SVGAGI. The CDR3 DNA is TGTGCCAGCAGTTACTCGAGAGTACGCAATTCACCCCTCCACTTT. Residues: CASSYSRVRNSPLHF.

This clone was observed a single time. The chain is built from TRBV5-4 and TRBJ1-1, with D possibly matching TRBD1 (5 bases). CDR3 length: 13 amino acids. Trimming left V 5 bases short and J 1 base short, with 9 bases between. Germline values: CDR1 SGHNT, CDR2 YYREEE (reference sequence). The CDR3 loop reads CASSVQGNTEAFF. CDR3 DNA: TGTGCCAGCAGTGTTCAGGGGAACACTGAAGCTTTCTTT.

CDR3 region: CASSPGTGSHEQYF. The CDR3, as DNA: TGTGCCAGCAGCCCCGGGACAGGGTCTCACGAGCAGTACTTC. The genes are TRBV5-6 and TRBJ2-7, with 9 bases lining up with TRBD1. The CDR3 is made up of 14 amino acids. From germline, CDR1 is SGHDT and CDR2 YYEEEE. V was clipped by 4 bases and J by 5 bases; unmatched bases: 7.

The chain carries TRBV5-1 and TRBJ2-5; a possible D gene is TRBD2 (6 bases). This CDR3 comprises 13 residues. Trimming shortened V by 4 bases and J by 2 bases, and 9 bases separated the two germline ends. Germline values: CDR1 SGHRS, CDR2 YFSETQ. CDR3 nucleotides: TGCGCCAGCAGCGACCGGGAGCAAGAGACCCAGTACTTC. Translated: CASSDREQETQYF.

The chain joins TRBV27 to TRBJ1-4, with a possible D match to TRBD1 (5 bases). V was trimmed by 2 bases and J by 7 bases, leaving 11 bases between them. From germline, CDR1 is MNHEY and CDR2 SMNVEV (reference sequence). The CDR3 is 14 amino acids. This CDR3 is CASSLGHSSEKLFF. CDR3 in DNA: TGTGCCAGCAGTTTAGGACATTCGAGTGAAAAACTGTTTTTT.

V gene TRBV27 combines with J gene TRBJ1-2; no reliable D call. The CDR3 runs 15 residues. Trimming removed 5 bases from V and 5 bases from J, with 18 bases in between. Per germline, CDR1 MNHEY and CDR2 SMNVEV (reference sequence). The CDR3 region has the DNA TGTGCCAGCAGTCCGACTGTGTTCCCCGTGTATGGCTACACCTTC. Amino acids: CASSPTVFPVYGYTF.

The chain employs TRBV6-2 or TRBV6-3 and TRBJ2-7, with D hard to call. The CDR3 consists of 11 residues. Germline values: CDR1 MNHEY, CDR2 SVGEGT. Trimming stripped 1 base from V and 4 bases from J, with 2 bases between. CDR3 nucleotides: TGTGCCAGCAGTTACTTTTACGAGCAGTACTTC. Translating it yields CASSYFYEQYF.

The V call is TRBV4-1, the J call TRBJ2-1, with 9 nucleotides matching TRBD1. The CDR3 extends over 17 amino acids. The V segment lost 1 base and the J segment 2 bases; nucleotides outside the gene matches: 6. Germline lookup yields CDR1 MGHRA and CDR2 YSYEKL. CDR3 bases: TGCGCCAGCAGCCAAGTTGCTGGACAGGGGCCCTACAATGAGCAGTTCTTC. Its protein is CASSQVAGQGPYNEQFF.

This clone has only a few counts. This chain uses TRBV24-1 with TRBJ2-6, with TRBD1 identical over 9 bases. After removal of 3 bases from V and 4 bases from J, the junction contained 9 bases not matched to a gene. Germline V gene lookup returns CDR1 KGHDR and CDR2 SFDVKD. The CDR3 covers 18 residues. CDR3 nucleotide sequence: TGTGCCACCAGTGATCCGGGACAGGGAGCTACGGGGGCCAACGTCCTGACTTTC. Translating gives CATSDPGQGATGANVLTF.

This clone showed up just once. The chain uses TRBV27 and TRBJ2-3; no reliable D call. The CDR3 spans 12 residues. Trimming removed 4 bases from V and 2 bases from J, with 4 bases in between. Germline CDR1 and CDR2: MNHEY and SMNVEV (reference sequence). CDR3 sequence: CASSSYTDTQYF. DNA of the CDR3: TGTGCCAGCAGTTCCTACACAGATACGCAGTATTTT.

V gene TRBV6-1 combines with J gene TRBJ2-5; 7 positions agree with TRBD1. Germline V lookup: CDR1 MNHNS, CDR2 SASEGT. The CDR3 is 15 amino acids. J gave up 5 bases and V 2 bases, and 8 bases lay outside the gene matches. CDR3: CASSEKQGLKETQYF. For the CDR3, the DNA is TGTGCCAGCAGTGAAAAACAGGGGTTGAAGGAGACCCAGTACTTC.